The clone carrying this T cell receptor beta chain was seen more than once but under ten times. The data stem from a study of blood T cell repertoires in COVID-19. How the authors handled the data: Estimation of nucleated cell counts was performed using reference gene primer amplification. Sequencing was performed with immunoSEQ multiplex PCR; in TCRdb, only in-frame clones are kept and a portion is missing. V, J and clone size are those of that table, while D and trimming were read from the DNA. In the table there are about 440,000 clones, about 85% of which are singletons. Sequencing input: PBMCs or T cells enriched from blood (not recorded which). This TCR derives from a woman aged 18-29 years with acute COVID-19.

The chain's CDR3 is CASSLGQGRGNTIYF. The CDR3 nucleotides are TGTGCCAGCAGTCTAGGACAGGGGAGAGGAAACACCATATATTTT. This chain connects TRBV27 to TRBJ1-3, with TRBD1 matching over 9 bases. Trimming removed 5 bases from V and 4 bases from J; junction bases left unmatched: 6. The germline CDR1 and CDR2 sequences are MNHEY and SMNVEV (reference sequence). The CDR3 spans 15 residues.